This TCR beta chain is drawn from a study of T cell responses to AZD1222 COVID-19 vaccine. Study results and caveats: The peak T cell response came first, and repertoires were sampled only after it. Spike-specific TCR breadth rose after two AZD1222 doses, and depth rose as well.

The germline V and J ends were trimmed by 4 bases and 5 bases, with 12 bases remaining between them. This CDR3 has 13 residues. Germline CDR1 is SGHRS and CDR2 is YFSETQ. TCRdb's table, derived via immunoSEQ multiplex PCR, lists solely in-frame clones and lacks some. The sample has 110,000 or so clones; about 86% are singletons. For this clone: Its target is not known.

The chain is built from TRBV5-1 and TRBJ2-5, with no clear D. Sequenced material: peripheral blood, taken 28 days after the second AZD1222 dose. This clonotype was obtained from an adult who received the AZD1222 COVID-19 vaccine. The CDR3 nucleotides read TGCGCCAGCAGCGCCCCTGACGGGGAGACCCAGTACTTC. This encodes CASSAPDGETQYF.